In this sample, the clone carrying this TCR beta chain turned up many times. TCRdb itself ran the RT-PCR reads through MiXCR, one entry per CDR3 protein. The sample includes hundreds of thousands of distinct CDR3 sequences, approximately 17% of them seen just once. The CDR3 contains 15 residues. Trimming shortened V by 3 bases and J by 5 bases, and 18 bases separated the two germline ends. Per the germline V gene, CDR1 is SGDLS and CDR2 is YYNGEE. This entry comes from a study of response to subunit inactivated influenza vaccine. This clonotype originated in a middle-aged man who received an inactivated influenza vaccine. The material sequenced was PBMCs from blood, taken roughly 5 days after vaccination. The genes are TRBV9 and TRBJ2-7; D perhaps matches TRBD2 (5 bases). CDR3 sequence reads: CASSARDEGSHEQYF. CDR3 in DNA: TGTGCCAGCAGCGCTCGTGATGAGGGTAGCCACGAGCAGTACTTC. The whole variable domain, filled in from reference TRBV9 and TRBJ2-7, reads DSGVTQTPKHLITATGQRVTLRCSPRSGDLSVYWYQQSLDQGLQFLIQYYNGEERAKGNILERFSAQQFPDLHSELNLSSLELGDSALYFCASSARDEGSHEQYFGPGTRLTVT.